Listed below are T cell receptor beta chains from one sample, sequenced in a study of cytomegalovirus exposure and HLA in healthy donors. Some clones are missing from TCRdb's copy, which holds only in-frame ones; the method was immunoSEQ multiplex PCR. The data hold around 80,000 clones, with about 68% observed a single time. Sequencing was performed on PBMCs. Receptor source: a middle-aged man in good health and CMV-seropositive. The CDR3 runs from the conserved cysteine through the conserved F or W. The D gene is left open where the match is weak. Clone size is given for some rows only: seen once, a few or many times, or a class if the clone is expanded.

TRBD1,.,TRBJ2-5,TRBV7-6,CASSPRDRGGETQYF,TGTGCCAGCAGCCCCCGGGACAGGGGCGGTGAGACCCAGTACTTC
.,.,TRBJ1-5,TRBV28,CASRSANTGPSNQPQHF,TGTGCCAGCAGATCGGCCAATACAGGCCCTAGCAATCAGCCCCAGCATTTT
.,.,TRBJ2-7,TRBV28,CASSPTGYGNEQYF,TGTGCCAGCAGTCCCACAGGGTACGGTAACGAGCAGTACTTC
.,.,TRBJ1-5,TRBV7-2,CASSLALGGGQPQHF,TGTGCCAGCAGCTTAGCTCTGGGAGGGGGTCAGCCCCAGCATTTT
.,.,TRBJ1-1,TRBV30,CAWERQANTEAFF,TGTGCCTGGGAGAGACAAGCGAACACTGAAGCTTTCTTT
.,.,TRBJ2-1,TRBV11-2,CASSLDLLAGGEQFF,TGTGCCAGCAGCTTAGATCTGCTAGCCGGGGGTGAGCAGTTCTTC
TRBD1,.,TRBJ1-2,TRBV13,CASQGTGYGYTF,TGTGCCAGCCAGGGGACAGGCTATGGCTACACCTTC
.,.,TRBJ2-3,TRBV28,CASSPAGATDTQYF,TGTGCCAGCAGTCCCGCGGGGGCAACAGATACGCAGTATTTT
TRBD1,once,TRBJ1-2,TRBV5-4,CASSPGQGYGYTF,TGTGCCAGCAGCCCCGGACAGGGGTATGGCTACACCTTC
.,.,TRBJ1-3,TRBV9,CASSGRMAHSGNTIYF,TGTGCCAGCAGCGGGAGGATGGCTCACTCTGGAAACACCATATATTTT
.,.,TRBJ1-1,TRBV2,CASENGMGKNTEAFF,TGTGCCAGCGAAAATGGCATGGGCAAGAACACTGAAGCTTTCTTT
.,.,TRBJ2-1,TRBV11-2,CASSLVLGVNEQFF,TGTGCCAGCAGCTTAGTTCTGGGAGTAAATGAGCAGTTCTTC
TRBD2,.,TRBJ2-7,TRBV5-6,CASSPGLVRSYEQYF,TGTGCCAGCAGCCCGGGACTAGTGAGATCCTACGAGCAGTACTTC
.,.,TRBJ2-5,TRBV7-6,CASSSGGTQYF,TGTGCCAGCAGCTCCGGGGGGACCCAGTACTTC
.,.,TRBJ1-1,TRBV7-2,CASSTNPPGLSNTEAFF,TGTGCCAGCAGCACGAATCCCCCGGGACTATCGAACACTGAAGCTTTCTTT
TRBD2,.,TRBJ2-1,TRBV4-2,CASSQDPWASGGVDEQFF,TGTGCCAGCAGCCAAGATCCCTGGGCTAGCGGGGGGGTCGATGAGCAGTTCTTC
.,.,TRBJ2-7,TRBV5-1,CASSLGGDSYEQYF,TGCGCCAGCAGCTTGGGGGGGGACAGCTACGAGCAGTACTTC
.,.,TRBJ1-1,TRBV9,CASSVGGGGGVHTEAFF,TGTGCCAGCAGCGTAGGAGGGGGGGGAGGGGTTCACACTGAAGCTTTCTTT
.,.,TRBJ2-6,TRBV28,CASSETGTQYSGANVLTF,TGTGCCAGCAGTGAAACCGGGACACAATACTCTGGGGCCAACGTCCTGACTTTC
.,.,TRBJ1-1,TRBV6-1,CASSEAEQGNTEAFF,TGTGCCAGCAGTGAAGCGGAACAGGGGAACACTGAAGCTTTCTTT
TRBD1,.,TRBJ1-2,TRBV2,CASSDRIGTGENYGYTF,TGTGCCAGCAGTGATAGGATTGGAACAGGGGAAAACTATGGCTACACCTTC
TRBD1,.,TRBJ1-2,TRBV11-1,CASADPGTGTIYGYTF,TGTGCCAGCGCCGACCCCGGGACAGGAACGATCTATGGCTACACCTTC
TRBD2,.,TRBJ2-1,TRBV7-8,CASSLQAGIQEQFF,TGTGCCAGCAGCCTCCAAGCGGGGATTCAGGAGCAGTTCTTC
.,.,TRBJ1-2,TRBV5-1,CASSLTGREDYGYTF,TGCGCCAGCAGCTTAACGGGCAGGGAGGACTATGGCTACACCTTC
TRBD1,few,TRBJ2-1,TRBV29-1,CSVRGQGKHNEQFF,TGCAGCGTTCGAGGACAGGGCAAGCACAATGAGCAGTTCTTC
.,.,TRBJ2-4,TRBV27,CASSLDGVGRNIQYF,TGTGCCAGCAGTTTAGACGGGGTGGGTAGAAACATTCAGTACTTC
.,.,TRBJ2-5,TRBV6-5,CASRSLTGSETQYF,TGTGCCAGCCGCTCCTTAACAGGGTCAGAGACCCAGTACTTC
.,few,TRBJ2-5,TRBV7-2,CASRKGGGVGQETQYF,TGTGCCAGCAGGAAAGGGGGGGGCGTAGGGCAAGAGACCCAGTACTTC
.,.,TRBJ2-3,TRBV7-2,CASSLAGDTLTDTQYF,TGTGCCAGCAGCTTAGCCGGGGACACCCTCACAGATACGCAGTATTTT